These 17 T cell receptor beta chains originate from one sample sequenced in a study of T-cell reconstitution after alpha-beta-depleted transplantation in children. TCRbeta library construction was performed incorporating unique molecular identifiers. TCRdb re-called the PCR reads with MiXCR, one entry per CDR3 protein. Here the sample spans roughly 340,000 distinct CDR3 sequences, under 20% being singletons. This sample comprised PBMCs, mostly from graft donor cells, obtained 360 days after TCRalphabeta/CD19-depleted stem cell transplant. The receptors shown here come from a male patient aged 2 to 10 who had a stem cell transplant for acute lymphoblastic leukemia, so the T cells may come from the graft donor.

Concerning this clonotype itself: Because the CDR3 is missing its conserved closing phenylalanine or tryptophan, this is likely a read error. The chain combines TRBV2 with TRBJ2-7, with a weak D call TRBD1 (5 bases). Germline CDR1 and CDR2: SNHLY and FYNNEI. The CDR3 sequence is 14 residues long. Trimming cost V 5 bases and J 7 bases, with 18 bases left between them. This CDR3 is CASSPADMAVEQYL. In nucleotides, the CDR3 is TGTGCCAGCAGTCCGGCGGACATGGCGGTTGAGCAGTACCTC.

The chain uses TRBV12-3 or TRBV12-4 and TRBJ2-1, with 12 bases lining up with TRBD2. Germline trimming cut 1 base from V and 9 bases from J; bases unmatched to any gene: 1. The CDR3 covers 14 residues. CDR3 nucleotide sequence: TGTGCCAGCAGTTTAGGACTAGCGGGAGCTGAGCAGTTCTTC. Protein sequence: CASSLGLAGAEQFF.

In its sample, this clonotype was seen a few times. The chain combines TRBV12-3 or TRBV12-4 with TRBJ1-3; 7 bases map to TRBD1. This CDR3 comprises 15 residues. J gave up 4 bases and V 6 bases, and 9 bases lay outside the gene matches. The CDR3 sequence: CASRKTGAPGNTIYF. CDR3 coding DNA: TGTGCCAGCAGAAAAACAGGGGCCCCAGGAAACACCATATATTTT.

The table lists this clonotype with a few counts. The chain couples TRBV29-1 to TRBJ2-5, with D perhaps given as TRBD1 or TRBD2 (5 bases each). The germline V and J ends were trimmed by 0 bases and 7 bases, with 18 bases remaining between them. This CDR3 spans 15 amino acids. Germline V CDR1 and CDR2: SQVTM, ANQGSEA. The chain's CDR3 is CSVEDHGTDPRTQYF. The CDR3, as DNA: TGCAGCGTTGAAGATCACGGGACGGACCCTAGGACCCAGTACTTC.

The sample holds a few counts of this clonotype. This chain's CDR3 is CSVEIPSGGEQYF. In DNA, the CDR3 is TGCAGCGTTGAAATCCCTAGCGGGGGCGAGCAGTACTTC. The chain joins TRBV29-1 to TRBJ2-7, with 10 bases identical to TRBD2. The CDR3 consists of 13 residues. V lost 2 bases and J lost 6; bases outside the gene matches: 4. The germline V gene has CDR1 SQVTM and CDR2 ANQGSEA.

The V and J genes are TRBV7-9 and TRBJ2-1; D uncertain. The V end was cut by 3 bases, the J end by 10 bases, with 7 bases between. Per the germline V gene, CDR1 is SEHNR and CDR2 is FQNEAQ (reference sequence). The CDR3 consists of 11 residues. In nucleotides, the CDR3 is TGTGCCAGCAGCTTGATATGGGAGCAGTTCTTC. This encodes CASSLIWEQFF.

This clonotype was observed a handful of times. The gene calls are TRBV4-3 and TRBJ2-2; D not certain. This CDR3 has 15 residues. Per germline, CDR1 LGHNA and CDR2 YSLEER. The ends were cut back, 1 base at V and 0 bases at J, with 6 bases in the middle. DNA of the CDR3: TGCGCCAGCAGCCAAGCACTCGCGAACACCGGGGAGCTGTTTTTT. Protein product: CASSQALANTGELFF.

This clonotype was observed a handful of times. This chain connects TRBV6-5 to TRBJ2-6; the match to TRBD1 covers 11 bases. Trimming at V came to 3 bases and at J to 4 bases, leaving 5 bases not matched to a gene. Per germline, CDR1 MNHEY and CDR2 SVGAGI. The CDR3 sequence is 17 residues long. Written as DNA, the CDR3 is TGTGCCAGCAGTTATGGGACAGGGGGGTCCGGGGCCAACGTCCTGACTTTC. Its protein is CASSYGTGGSGANVLTF.

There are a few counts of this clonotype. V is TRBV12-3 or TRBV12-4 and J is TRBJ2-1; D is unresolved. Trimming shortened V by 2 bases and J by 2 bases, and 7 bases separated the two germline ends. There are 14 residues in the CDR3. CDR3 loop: CASSLLRTYNEQFF. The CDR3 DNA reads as TGTGCCAGCAGTTTACTCAGAACCTACAATGAGCAGTTCTTC.

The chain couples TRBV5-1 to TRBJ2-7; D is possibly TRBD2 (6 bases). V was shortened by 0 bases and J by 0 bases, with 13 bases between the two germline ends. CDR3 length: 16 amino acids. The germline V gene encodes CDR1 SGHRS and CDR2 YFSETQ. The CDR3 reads CASSLGITAGSYEQYF. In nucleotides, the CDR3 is TGCGCCAGCAGCTTGGGGATTACAGCGGGCTCCTACGAGCAGTACTTC.

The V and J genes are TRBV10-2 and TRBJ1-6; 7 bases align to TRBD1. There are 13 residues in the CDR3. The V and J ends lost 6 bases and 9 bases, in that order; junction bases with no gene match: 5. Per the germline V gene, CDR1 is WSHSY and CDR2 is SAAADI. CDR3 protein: CASRIAGGSPLHF. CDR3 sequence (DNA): TGCGCCAGCAGGATCGCAGGGGGTTCACCCCTCCACTTT.

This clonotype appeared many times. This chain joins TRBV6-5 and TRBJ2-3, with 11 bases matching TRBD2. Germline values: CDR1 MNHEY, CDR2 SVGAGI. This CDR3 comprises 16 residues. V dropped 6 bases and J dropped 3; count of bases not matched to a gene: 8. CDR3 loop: CASRSRLAGWTDTQYF. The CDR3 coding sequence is TGTGCCAGCAGATCTCGACTAGCGGGATGGACAGATACGCAGTATTTT.

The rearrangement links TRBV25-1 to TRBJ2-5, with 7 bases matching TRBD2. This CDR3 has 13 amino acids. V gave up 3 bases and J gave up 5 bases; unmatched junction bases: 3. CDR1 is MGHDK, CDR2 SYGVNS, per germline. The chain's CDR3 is CASSEGGTETQYF. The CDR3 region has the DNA TGTGCCAGCAGTGAGGGGGGGACGGAGACCCAGTACTTC.

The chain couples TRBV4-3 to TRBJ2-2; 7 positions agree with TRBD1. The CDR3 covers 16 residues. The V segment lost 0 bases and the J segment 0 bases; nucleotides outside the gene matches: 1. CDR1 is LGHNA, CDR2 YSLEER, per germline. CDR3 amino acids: CASSQDRGTNTGELFF. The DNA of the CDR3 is TGCGCCAGCAGCCAAGACAGGGGGACGAACACCGGGGAGCTGTTTTTT.

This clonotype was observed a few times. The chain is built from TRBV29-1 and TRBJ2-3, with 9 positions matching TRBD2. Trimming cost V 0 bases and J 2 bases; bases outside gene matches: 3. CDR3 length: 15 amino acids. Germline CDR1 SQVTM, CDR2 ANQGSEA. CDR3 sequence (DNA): TGCAGCGTTGAAGACCAGCGGGGGGCCACAGATACGCAGTATTTT. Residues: CSVEDQRGATDTQYF.

CDR3 DNA sequence: TGCAGTGCTAGACAGATAGCCCTTAGCGGGAGGAATTACAATGAGCAGTTCTTC. Translating it yields CSARQIALSGRNYNEQFF. J is TRBJ2-1 and V is TRBV20-1; TRBD2 aligns across 10 bases. CDR1 and CDR2 from the germline V gene are DFQATT and SNEGSKA (reference sequence). With V trimmed by 2 bases and J by 4 bases, 14 bases remained unmatched. This CDR3 contains 18 residues.

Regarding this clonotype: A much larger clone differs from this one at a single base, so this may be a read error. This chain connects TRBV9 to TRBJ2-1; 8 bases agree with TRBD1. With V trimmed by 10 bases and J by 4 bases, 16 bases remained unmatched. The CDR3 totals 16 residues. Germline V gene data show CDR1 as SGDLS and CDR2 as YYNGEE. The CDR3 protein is CAGSRGPGTGYNEQFF. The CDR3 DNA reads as TGTGCCGGCTCCAGGGGGCCCGGGACAGGATACAATGAGCAGTTCTTC.